This is a list of T cell receptor beta chains from one sample in a study of cytomegalovirus exposure and HLA in healthy donors. The table came from immunoSEQ multiplex PCR; TCRdb's copy has only in-frame clones and leaves some out. The table lists over 150,000 clones, around 80% of them singletons. The material sequenced was PBMCs. The source is a male donor in good health and CMV-seronegative. The CDR3 runs from the conserved cysteine through the conserved F or W. A D gene is named only where the DNA matches it firmly. Size is stated for part of the rows, as once, few or many counts, or as a class when the clone is expanded.

>once|TRBJ1-2|-|TRBV4-3
TGCGCCAGCAGCCAAGGTTCAGGAACCTATGGCTACACCTTC
CASSQGSGTYGYTF
>-|TRBJ2-3|TRBD2|TRBV28
TGTGCCAGCAGAGCGGGAGGTAGCACAGATACGCAGTATTTT
CASRAGGSTDTQYF
>-|TRBJ2-1|TRBD2|TRBV14
TGTGCCAGCAGCCAATCTAAGCGGGGGGCCTCCAATGAGCAGTTCTTC
CASSQSKRGASNEQFF
>-|TRBJ2-3|-|TRBV5-4
TGTGCCAGCAGCCCCAAATCGGGTCCCACAGATACGCAGTATTTT
CASSPKSGPTDTQYF
>-|TRBJ2-2|-|TRBV5-4
TGTGCCAGCAGCCACCGGAGGGCAGACACCGGGGAGCTGTTTTTT
CASSHRRADTGELFF
>few|TRBJ1-1|TRBD1|TRBV7-2
TGTGCCAGCAGCCCAGACAGGGGGGGATGGAAAACTGAAGCTTTCTTT
CASSPDRGGWKTEAFF
>-|TRBJ1-5|TRBD1|TRBV6-1
TGTGCCAGCAGTGAAAACAGGGGGGGATCATCCCAGCATTTT
CASSENRGGSSQHF
>once|TRBJ1-1|-|TRBV14
TGTGCCAGCAGCCGCGGGAGGGGCACTGAAGCTTTCTTT
CASSRGRGTEAFF
>-|TRBJ2-5|-|TRBV2
TGTGCCAGCAACTTCCTGGCGGACCAAGAGACCCAGTACTTC
CASNFLADQETQYF
>once|TRBJ1-1|-|TRBV9
TGTGCCAGCAGCGTAGCGACGGGCACTGAAGCTTTCTTT
CASSVATGTEAFF
>-|TRBJ1-2|TRBD1|TRBV28
TGTGCCAGCAGCCCGAGGGGGACAGGGGGGGACTATGGCTACACCTTC
CASSPRGTGGDYGYTF
>-|TRBJ1-2|TRBD1|TRBV6-1
TGTGCCAGCAGTAGGGACAGCCACTATGGCTACACCTTC
CASSRDSHYGYTF